Each of the 12 T cell receptor beta chains below was sequenced from the same sample in a study of glioma-infiltrating T cells (dated by TCRdb to 2016 to 2018). Instrument on record: Illumina MiSeq. TCR alpha and beta CDR3 regions were amplified with the iRepertoire nested amplicon-rescue multiplex PCR (arm-PCR) platform from RNA. In-frame beta chains were kept once TCRdb had trimmed the public reads at Q25 with fastp and called clones with MiXCR. Each CDR3 protein appears once, grouped with its most common genes and DNA. This sample holds some 180,000 distinct CDR3 sequences; about 32% were observed only once. The top ten clonotypes cover around 21% of the sample. Specimen: glioma tissue, nonneoplastic brain tissue, or PBMCs (not recorded which). The source of these receptors is a human donor with low-grade glioma or glioblastoma, undergoing nonglioma brain surgery, or in good health (not recorded which).

This clonotype was seen a few times. The chain combines TRBV29-1 with TRBJ2-6; D is undetermined. The germline V gene has CDR1 SQVTM and CDR2 ANQGSEA. V gave up 4 bases and J gave up 4 bases, with 2 bases separating them. This CDR3 spans 11 amino acids. The DNA for the CDR3 is TGCAGCGTTGCAGGGGCCAACGTCCTGACTTTC. Its protein is CSVAGANVLTF. Based on the CDR3 plus reference TRBV29-1 and TRBJ2-6, the full variable domain is SAVISQKPSRDICQRGTSLTIQCQVDSQVTMMFWYRQQPGQSLTLIATANQGSEATYESGFVIDKFPISRPNLTFSTLTVSNMSPEDSSIYLCSVAGANVLTFGAGSRLTVL.

This clonotype was observed at least ten times. This rearrangement joins TRBV20-1 to TRBJ1-6; no clear D. The ends were cut back, 1 base at V and 10 bases at J, with 14 bases in the middle. The CDR3 is 14 amino acids. CDR1 DFQATT and CDR2 SNEGSKA come from the germline V gene (reference sequence). Here the CDR3 reads CSARGGRARSPLHF. CDR3 coding DNA: TGCAGTGCTAGAGGTGGGAGGGCTAGATCACCCCTCCACTTT.

The rearrangement uses TRBV7-9 and TRBJ1-2, with D perhaps TRBD1 (5 bases). CDR3 length: 16 residues. CDR1 and CDR2 from the germline V gene are SEHNR and FQNEAQ (reference sequence). With 5 bases removed from V and 1 base from J, the gap between germline ends came to 17 bases. The CDR3 nucleotides read TGTGCCAGCAGCCCCCTCCCGACAGCTGATAACTATGGCTACACCTTC. Its translation is CASSPLPTADNYGYTF.

This sequence joins TRBV12-3 or TRBV12-4 and TRBJ2-5; D unresolved. Trimming took 6 bases from V and 2 from J, leaving 10 bases between them. This CDR3 region has 13 residues. Here the CDR3 DNA reads TGTGCCAGCAGCCCTGACACTCAAGAGACCCAGTACTTC. Encoded protein: CASSPDTQETQYF.

This clonotype appeared many times. The genes are TRBV7-9 and TRBJ2-1, with a tentative D call TRBD1 (6 bases). There are 15 residues in the CDR3. Between the trimmed V and J ends, which lost 4 bases and 2 bases, there was a span of 12 bases. Germline CDR1 reads SEHNR; CDR2 reads FQNEAQ (reference sequence). CDR3: CASSSTGYPYNEQFF. DNA of the CDR3: TGTGCCAGCAGCTCAACAGGGTATCCCTACAATGAGCAGTTCTTC.

About this clonotype itself: Given a much more abundant clone one base away, this may be a read error. This chain joins TRBV16 and TRBJ1-1; no reliable D call. Germline V gene lookup returns CDR1 KGHSY and CDR2 FQNENV. The CDR3 contains 14 residues. V lost 7 bases, J lost 4 bases, and 16 bases lay in between. CDR3 in amino acids: CASILPIRGTEAFF. DNA for the CDR3: TGTGCCAGCATCCTACCAATCCGGGGCACTGAAGCTTTCTTT.

This clonotype appeared once. This may come from a read error, since a much larger clone is one base off. The chain carries TRBV7-9 and TRBJ2-7, with TRBD2 identical over 7 bases. With V trimmed by 5 bases and J by 7 bases, 11 bases remained unmatched. Germline loops: CDR1 SEHNR, CDR2 FQNEAQ (reference sequence). CDR3 size: 14 residues. The CDR3 DNA is TGTGCCAGCAGCCCGCGATGGGCGGGAGATGAGCAGTACTTC. Translation: CASSPRWAGDEQYF. Using reference TRBV7-9 and TRBJ2-7 for the parts outside the CDR3, the full variable domain is DTGVSQNPRHKITKRGQNVTFRCDPISEHNRLYWYRQTLGQGPEFLTYFQNEAQLEKSRLLSDRFSAERPKGSFSTLEIQRTEQGDSAMYLCASSPRWAGDEQYFGPGTRLTVT.

At least ten counts were recorded for this clonotype. The rearrangement uses TRBV28 and TRBJ2-7, with TRBD2 as a possible D gene (6 bases). Trimming shortened V by 6 bases and J by 4 bases, and 10 bases separated the two germline ends. Looked up from germline, CDR1 is MDHEN and CDR2 is SYDVKM. This CDR3 has 12 amino acids. The CDR3 DNA follows: TGTGCCAGCAGCGGGAGTGGATACGAGCAGTACTTC. Residues: CASSGSGYEQYF.

This clonotype has at least ten counts. V is TRBV10-3 and J is TRBJ1-4, with 7 bases aligning to TRBD1. This CDR3 contains 15 residues. Germline CDR1 ENHRY, CDR2 SYGVKD. The junction had 5 bases not matched to a gene; V was cut back by 3 bases and J by 4 bases. The CDR3 DNA is TGTGCCATCAGTGAAGGGACAGAGAGTAATGAAAAACTGTTTTTT. It yields the protein CAISEGTESNEKLFF.

This clonotype was seen many times. This chain links TRBV20-1 with TRBJ1-5; TRBD1 is a possible D gene (5 bases). Per germline, CDR1 DFQATT and CDR2 SNEGSKA (reference sequence). The CDR3 length is 16 residues. Trimming removed 0 bases from V and 9 bases from J, with 21 bases in between. The CDR3 nucleotides read TGCAGTGCTAGAGATACGGGACTCGCCCGTCAAGGGCCCCAGCATTTT. Amino acid sequence: CSARDTGLARQGPQHF.

This clonotype was counted at least ten times. V gene TRBV20-1 combines with J gene TRBJ2-7; D might be TRBD2 (6 bases). The V and J ends lost 1 base and 7 bases respectively, with 23 bases between them. Germline CDR1 and CDR2: DFQATT and SNEGSKA (reference sequence). This CDR3 contains 16 residues. The CDR3 spells CSARGLEPGRPEEQYF. CDR3 bases: TGCAGTGCTAGAGGACTAGAGCCGGGACGTCCTGAAGAGCAGTACTTC.

In this sample, this clonotype turned up once. The chain combines TRBV5-1 with TRBJ1-1; D remains ambiguous. The CDR3 contains 14 residues. Germline-derived CDR1 and CDR2 are SGHRS and YFSETQ. The V and J ends lost 7 bases and 4 bases respectively, with 17 bases between them. DNA for the CDR3: TGCGCCAGCGGCACCGTAAGGGCTAGCACTGAAGCTTTCTTT. Encoded protein: CASGTVRASTEAFF.